Presented here are 11 T cell receptor beta chains from one specimen sequenced in a study of beta chain features in type 1 diabetes. The investigators reverse transcribed all of the isolated RNA, so they sequenced expressed TCRB transcripts. Method: immunoSEQ multiplex PCR; TCRdb's copy keeps in-frame clones and lacks some. The table has around 240,000 clones, 9.6% seen once; the top ten hold 0.034%. Sequencing was carried out using naive CD4+ T cells from blood. These receptors were obtained from a woman aged 18-30 years in good health.

This clone has a handful of counts. The CDR3 is CAIRRGGAEQETQYF. In DNA form, the CDR3 reads TGTGCCATCAGGAGAGGGGGCGCGGAGCAAGAGACCCAGTACTTC. The chain recombines TRBV10-3 with TRBJ2-5; 7 bases fit TRBD1. There are 15 residues in the CDR3. CDR1 and CDR2 from the germline V gene are ENHRY and SYGVKD. The V segment lost 6 bases and the J segment 2 bases; nucleotides outside the gene matches: 9.

There are a few counts of this clone. V usage is TRBV27 and J usage is TRBJ2-7; D is possibly TRBD1 (6 bases). The CDR3 is made up of 14 amino acids. The germline V gene has CDR1 MNHEY and CDR2 SMNVEV (reference sequence). V gave up 3 bases and J gave up 0 bases, with 9 bases separating them. For the CDR3, the DNA is TGTGCCAGCAGTTTTAGCAGGGGCTCCTACGAGCAGTACTTC. Amino acid sequence: CASSFSRGSYEQYF.

This clone has just a few counts. The CDR3 loop reads CASSQETDNYQPQHF. As DNA, the CDR3 is TGTGCCAGCTCACAGGAGACAGATAACTATCAGCCCCAGCATTTT. This chain uses TRBV18 with TRBJ1-5; possible D gene TRBD1, 5 bases. The CDR3 extends over 15 amino acids. The ends were cut back, 4 bases at V and 5 bases at J, with 15 bases in the middle. CDR1 is KGHSH, CDR2 LQKENI, per germline.

This clone occurred a few times. The chain joins TRBV7-2 to TRBJ1-1; TRBD1 matches 10 bases. Germline V lookup: CDR1 SGHTA, CDR2 FQGNSA. V was clipped by 4 bases and J by 3 bases; unmatched bases: 8. This CDR3 contains 16 residues. The CDR3 nucleotides are TGTGCCAGCAGCTCAAAAACGACAGGGGGCCACACTGAAGCTTTCTTT. The encoded protein is CASSSKTTGGHTEAFF.

This clone has only a few counts. V and J are TRBV7-8 and TRBJ2-2, with TRBD1 matching over 12 bases. J was trimmed by 5 bases and V by 6 bases; bases with no gene match: 7. The CDR3 sequence is 16 residues long. Germline-derived CDR1 and CDR2 are SGHVS and FQNEAQ. The CDR3, as DNA: TGTGCCAGCAGTAGGGGACAGGGGGCGGGAACCGGGGAGCTGTTTTTT. Its translation: CASSRGQGAGTGELFF.

The rearrangement links TRBV5-4 to TRBJ2-1; TRBD2 matches 8 bases. V lost 3 bases and J lost 7; bases outside the gene matches: 9. Germline V gene data show CDR1 as SGHNT and CDR2 as YYREEE (reference sequence). This CDR3 has 15 amino acids. The CDR3 sequence is CASSSGTSFLNEQFF. The CDR3, as DNA: TGTGCCAGCAGCTCCGGGACTAGTTTCCTTAATGAGCAGTTCTTC.

The chain has TRBV5-1 and TRBJ1-1; D gene ambiguous. The V gene lost 4 bases and the J gene lost 2 bases, with 9 bases spanning the gap. Germline V gene sequence: CDR1 SGHRS, CDR2 YFSETQ. The CDR3 extends over 13 amino acids. CDR3 in DNA: TGCGCCAGCAGCCGAGGAGCCAACACTGAAGCTTTCTTT. Encoded protein: CASSRGANTEAFF.

In this sample, this clone turned up a few times. The CDR3: CASSFDRGEVVDTQYF. The CDR3 DNA sequence: TGCGCCAGCAGCTTCGACAGGGGAGAGGTGGTAGATACGCAGTATTTT. The chain couples TRBV5-1 to TRBJ2-3; 8 bases are shared with TRBD1. CDR1 and CDR2 from the germline V gene are SGHRS and YFSETQ. The V segment lost 2 bases and the J segment 5 bases; nucleotides outside the gene matches: 10. CDR3 length: 16 residues.

This chain joins TRBV11-2 and TRBJ2-7, with 13 bases matching TRBD2. With V trimmed by 5 bases and J by 2 bases, 9 bases remained unmatched. Germline CDR1 is SGHAT and CDR2 is FQNNGV. CDR3 length: 17 amino acids. CDR3 region: CASSPGTSGTVAYEQYF. CDR3 bases: TGTGCCAGCAGCCCCGGGACTAGCGGGACGGTGGCCTACGAGCAGTACTTC. The complete variable domain, with remaining parts taken from reference TRBV11-2 and TRBJ2-7, reads EAGVAQSPRYKIIEKRQSVAFWCNPISGHATLYWYQQILGQGPKLLIQFQNNGVVDDSQLPKDRFSAERLKGVDSTLKIQPAKLEDSAVYLCASSPGTSGTVAYEQYFGPGTRLTVT.

The V and J genes are TRBV28 and TRBJ1-2; 8 positions match TRBD1. Germline V gene data show CDR1 as MDHEN and CDR2 as SYDVKM. The CDR3 consists of 13 residues. The junction had 2 bases not matched to a gene; V was cut back by 1 base and J by 7 bases. The CDR3 sequence is CASSLSGQGGYTF. The CDR3 region has the DNA TGTGCCAGCAGTTTATCCGGACAGGGTGGCTACACCTTC.

The CDR3 here is CASSIDGNSNQPQHF. For the CDR3, the DNA is TGTGCCAGTAGTATAGACGGGAATAGCAATCAGCCCCAGCATTTT. The chain recombines TRBV19 with TRBJ1-5; D remains unclear. The germline V gene has CDR1 LNHDA and CDR2 SQIVND (reference sequence). The V and J ends lost 0 bases and 0 bases respectively, with 6 bases between them. The CDR3 runs to 15 residues.